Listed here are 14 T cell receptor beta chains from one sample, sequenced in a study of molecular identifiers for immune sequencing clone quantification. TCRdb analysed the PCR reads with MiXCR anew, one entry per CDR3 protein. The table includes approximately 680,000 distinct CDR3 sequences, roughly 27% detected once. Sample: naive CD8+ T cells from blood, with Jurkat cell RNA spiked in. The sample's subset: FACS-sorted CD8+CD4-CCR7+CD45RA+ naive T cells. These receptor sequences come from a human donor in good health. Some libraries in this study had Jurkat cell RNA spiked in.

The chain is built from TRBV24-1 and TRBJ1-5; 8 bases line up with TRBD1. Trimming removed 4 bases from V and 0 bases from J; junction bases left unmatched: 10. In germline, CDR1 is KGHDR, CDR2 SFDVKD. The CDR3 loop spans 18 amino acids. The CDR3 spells CATSDTGTGDYSNQPQHF. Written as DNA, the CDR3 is TGTGCCACCAGTGACACCGGGACAGGCGATTATAGCAATCAGCCCCAGCATTTT.

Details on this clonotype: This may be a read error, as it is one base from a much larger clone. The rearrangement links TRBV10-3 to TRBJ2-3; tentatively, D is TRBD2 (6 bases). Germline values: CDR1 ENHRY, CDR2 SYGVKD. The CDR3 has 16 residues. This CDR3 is CAICDPRDLSTDTQYF. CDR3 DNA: TGTGCCATCTGTGACCCCCGGGACTTAAGCACAGATACGCAGTATTTT.

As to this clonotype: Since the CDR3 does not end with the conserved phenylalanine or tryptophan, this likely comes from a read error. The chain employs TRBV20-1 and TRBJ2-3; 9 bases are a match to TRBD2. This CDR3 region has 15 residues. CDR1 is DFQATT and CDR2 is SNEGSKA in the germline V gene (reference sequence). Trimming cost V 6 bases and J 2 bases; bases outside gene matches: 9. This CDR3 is CSAGQRGALTDTQYY. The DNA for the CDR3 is TGCAGTGCAGGCCAGCGGGGGGCTCTCACAGATACGCAGTATTAT.

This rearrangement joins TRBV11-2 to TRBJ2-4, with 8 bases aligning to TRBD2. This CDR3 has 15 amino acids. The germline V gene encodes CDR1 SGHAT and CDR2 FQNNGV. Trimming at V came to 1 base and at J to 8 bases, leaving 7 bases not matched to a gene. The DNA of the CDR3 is TGTGCCAGCAGCTTAGGACTAGCGAGGGGTCACATTCAGTACTTC. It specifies CASSLGLARGHIQYF.

The DNA of the CDR3 is TGTGCCAGTAGGGAGACAGTTGGCGATACGCAGTATTTT. Translating it yields CASRETVGDTQYF. The rearrangement uses TRBV19 and TRBJ2-3; D may be TRBD1 (5 bases). In germline, CDR1 is LNHDA, CDR2 SQIVND (reference sequence). V lost 6 bases and J 6 bases, leaving 13 bases between the germline ends. The CDR3 totals 13 residues.

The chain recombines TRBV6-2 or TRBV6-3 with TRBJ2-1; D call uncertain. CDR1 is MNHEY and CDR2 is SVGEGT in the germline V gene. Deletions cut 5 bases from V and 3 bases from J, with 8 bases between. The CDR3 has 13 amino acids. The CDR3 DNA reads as TGTGCCAGCAGTCAGAGACTCTACAATGAGCAGTTCTTC. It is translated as CASSQRLYNEQFF.

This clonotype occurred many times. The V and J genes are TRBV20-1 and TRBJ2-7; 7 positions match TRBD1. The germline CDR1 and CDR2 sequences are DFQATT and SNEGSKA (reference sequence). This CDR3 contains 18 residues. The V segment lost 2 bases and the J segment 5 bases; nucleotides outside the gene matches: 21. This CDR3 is CSARTSTGLVAFGDEQYF. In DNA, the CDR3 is TGCAGTGCTAGAACCTCGACAGGGCTTGTCGCCTTCGGGGACGAGCAGTACTTC.

CDR3 residues: CASSQVGNPYEQYF. The CDR3 coding sequence is TGTGCCAGCAGCCAAGTAGGGAACCCCTACGAGCAGTACTTC. The V gene is TRBV3-1, the J gene TRBJ2-7; D gene unclear. Germline CDR1 is LGHDT and CDR2 is YNNKEL (reference sequence). The CDR3 spans 14 residues. Trimming took off 1 base at V and 2 bases at J, with 9 bases between the two ends.

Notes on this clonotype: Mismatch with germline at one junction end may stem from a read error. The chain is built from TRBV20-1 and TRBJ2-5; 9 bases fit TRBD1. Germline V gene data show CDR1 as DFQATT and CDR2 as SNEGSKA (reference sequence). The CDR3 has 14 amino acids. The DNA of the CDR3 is TGCGGTGCTAGAGATGGGACAGGGAAGGAGACCCAGTACTTC. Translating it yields CGARDGTGKETQYF.

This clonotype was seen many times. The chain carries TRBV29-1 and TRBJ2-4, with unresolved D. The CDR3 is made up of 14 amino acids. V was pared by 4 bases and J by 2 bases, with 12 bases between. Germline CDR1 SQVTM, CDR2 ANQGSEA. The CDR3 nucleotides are TGCAGCGTTGCGTCAGAGTACTCCAAAAACATTCAGTACTTC. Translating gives CSVASEYSKNIQYF.

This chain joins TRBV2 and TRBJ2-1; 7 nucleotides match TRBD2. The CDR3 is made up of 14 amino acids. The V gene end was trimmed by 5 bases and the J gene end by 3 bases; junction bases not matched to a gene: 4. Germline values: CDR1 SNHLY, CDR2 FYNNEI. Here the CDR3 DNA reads TGTGCCAGCAGTCTCAGCGGGAACTACAATGAGCAGTTCTTC. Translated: CASSLSGNYNEQFF.

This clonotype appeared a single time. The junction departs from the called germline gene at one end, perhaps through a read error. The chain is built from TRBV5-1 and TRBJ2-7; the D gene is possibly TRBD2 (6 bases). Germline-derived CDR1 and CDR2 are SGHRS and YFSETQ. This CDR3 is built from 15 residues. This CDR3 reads CASSLVGGNYYGQYF. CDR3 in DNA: TGCGCCAGCAGCTTGGTTGGCGGGAACTACTACGGGCAGTACTTC.

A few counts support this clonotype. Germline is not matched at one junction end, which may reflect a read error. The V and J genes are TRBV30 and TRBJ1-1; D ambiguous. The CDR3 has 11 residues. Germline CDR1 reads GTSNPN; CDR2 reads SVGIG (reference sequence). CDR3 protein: CAWGVRGEAFF. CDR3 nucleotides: TGTGCCTGGGGTGTACGTGGTGAAGCTTTCTTT.

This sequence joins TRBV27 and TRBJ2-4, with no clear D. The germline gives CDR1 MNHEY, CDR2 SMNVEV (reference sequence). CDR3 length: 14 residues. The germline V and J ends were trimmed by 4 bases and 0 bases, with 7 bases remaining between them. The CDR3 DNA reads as TGTGCCAGCAGTTCCGTTATAGCCAAAAACATTCAGTACTTC. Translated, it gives CASSSVIAKNIQYF.